The 21 T cell receptor beta chains below all came from one sample that was sequenced in a study of shared clonotypes between healthy human individuals. Method: immunoSEQ multiplex PCR; TCRdb's copy keeps in-frame clones and lacks some. The sample carries over a million clones, around 97% recorded once. What was sequenced was naive CD4+ T cells sorted from blood. Indicated subset: CD45RA+ positively selected. Receptors originate from a man in his thirties or forties in good health.

The chain uses TRBV29-1 and TRBJ1-3, with unresolved D. This CDR3 is built from 12 residues. From germline, CDR1 is SQVTM and CDR2 ANQGSEA. With 8 bases removed from V and 8 bases from J, the gap between germline ends came to 16 bases. The CDR3 region has the DNA TGCAGCACGCTGGGCGATCGGGACACCATATATTTT. Amino acids: CSTLGDRDTIYF. Full variable domain (outside the CDR3, taken from reference TRBV29-1 and TRBJ1-3): SAVISQKPSRDICQRGTSLTIQCQVDSQVTMMFWYRQQPGQSLTLIATANQGSEATYESGFVIDKFPISRPNLTFSTLTVSNMSPEDSSIYLCSTLGDRDTIYFGEGSWLTVV.

This sequence joins TRBV2 and TRBJ1-4; TRBD1 matches 8 bases. Looked up from germline, CDR1 is SNHLY and CDR2 is FYNNEI. CDR3 length equals 15 residues. V trimming: 1 base; J trimming: 11 bases; junction bases outside the gene matches: 9. The CDR3 loop reads CASSEEWATGDKLFF. DNA of the CDR3: TGTGCCAGCAGTGAAGAATGGGCGACAGGGGATAAACTGTTTTTT.

The genes are TRBV28 and TRBJ2-7; no firm D call. This CDR3 has 14 amino acids. Germline CDR1 reads MDHEN; CDR2 reads SYDVKM. Trimming removed 6 bases at V and 6 bases at J, with 18 bases between. CDR3 coding DNA: TGTGCCAGCAGACGCCCCCTGGGCATACGCGAGCAGTACTTC. Its protein is CASRRPLGIREQYF.

The chain couples TRBV18 to TRBJ1-1, with 9 bases that match TRBD1. The ends lost 6 bases at V and 7 bases at J; junction bases unmatched: 6. CDR1 and CDR2 (germline): KGHSH, LQKENI. This CDR3 is 13 amino acids long. CDR3 bases: TGTGCCAGCTCGGCCACAGGGGGCGGTGAAGCTTTCTTT. Protein sequence: CASSATGGGEAFF.

The rearrangement joins TRBV18 to TRBJ1-5, with D perhaps TRBD1 (5 bases). The CDR3 is made up of 13 amino acids. V lost 8 bases and J 3 bases, leaving 11 bases between the germline ends. CDR1 and CDR2 from the germline V gene are KGHSH and LQKENI. The CDR3 coding sequence is TGTGCCAGCAAATCAGGGATCAATCAGCCCCAGCATTTT. Translated: CASKSGINQPQHF.

Points on this clone: The identical CDR3 is also encoded by other nucleotide sequences in the sample. The chain uses TRBV5-8 and TRBJ1-5; no clear D gene. Germline CDR1 and CDR2: SGHTS and YDEGEE. The CDR3 is 13 amino acids. The ends were cut back, 0 bases at V and 5 bases at J, with 6 bases in the middle. The CDR3 loop reads CASSLGRDQPQHF. The CDR3 DNA reads TGTGCCAGCAGCTTGGGGAGGGATCAGCCCCAGCATTTT. The variable domain in full, completed from reference TRBV5-8 and TRBJ1-5, reads EAGVTQSPTHLIKTRGQQATLRCSPISGHTSVYWYQQALGLGLQFLLWYDEGEERNRGNFPPRFSGRQFPNYSSELNVNALELEDSALYLCASSLGRDQPQHFGDGTRLSIL.

The chain employs TRBV6-5 and TRBJ2-1, with 13 bases fitting TRBD2. The CDR3 runs 15 residues. V trimming: 4 bases; J trimming: 4 bases; junction bases outside the gene matches: 1. CDR1 and CDR2 from the germline V gene are MNHEY and SVGAGI. The CDR3 DNA follows: TGTGCCAGCAGTTCGGGACTAGCGGGGTACAATGAGCAGTTCTTC. The encoded protein is CASSSGLAGYNEQFF.

The rearrangement joins TRBV7-2 to TRBJ2-7, with 7 bases lining up with TRBD1. The CDR3 contains 14 residues. CDR1 is SGHTA, CDR2 FQGNSA, per germline. Trimming removed 5 bases from V and 4 bases from J; junction bases left unmatched: 8. CDR3 coding DNA: TGTGCCAGCAGCCTCAGGGGGTTCGGGTACGAGCAGTACTTC. Translating it yields CASSLRGFGYEQYF. The entire variable domain, with the rest obtained from reference TRBV7-2 and TRBJ2-7, is as follows: GAGVSQSPSNKVTEKGKDVELRCDPISGHTALYWYRQSLGQGLEFLIYFQGNSAPDKSGLPSDRFSAERTGGSVSTLTIQRTQQEDSAVYLCASSLRGFGYEQYFGPGTRLTVT.

CDR3 in amino acids: CASRPTGGGNQPQHF. The CDR3 DNA is TGTGCCAGCAGACCTACGGGGGGGGGAAATCAGCCCCAGCATTTT. The V and J genes are TRBV2 and TRBJ1-5, with D maybe TRBD1 (5 bases). Looked up from germline, CDR1 is SNHLY and CDR2 is FYNNEI. The CDR3 runs 15 residues. Trimming removed 6 bases from V and 4 bases from J, with 16 bases in between. Using reference TRBV2 and TRBJ1-5 for the parts outside the CDR3, the full variable domain is EPEVTQTPSHQVTQMGQEVILRCVPISNHLYFYWYRQILGQKVEFLVSFYNNEISEKSEIFDDQFSVERPDGSNFTLKIRSTKLEDSAMYFCASRPTGGGNQPQHFGDGTRLSIL.

This clone was seen only once. The V and J genes are TRBV5-4 and TRBJ1-1; TRBD1 matches at 8 bases. Trimming cost V 6 bases and J 4 bases; bases outside gene matches: 11. In germline, CDR1 is SGHNT, CDR2 YYREEE (reference sequence). CDR3 size: 15 residues. The CDR3 reads CASTAGGADLTEAFF. As DNA, the CDR3 is TGTGCCAGCACCGCAGGGGGCGCGGATCTCACTGAAGCTTTCTTT.

The genes are TRBV5-6 and TRBJ2-3; the match to TRBD2 covers 10 bases. V lost 5 bases and J lost 2; bases outside the gene matches: 8. The CDR3 covers 16 residues. The germline CDR1 and CDR2 sequences are SGHDT and YYEEEE. The CDR3 region is CASRGTSGKITDTQYF. DNA of the CDR3: TGTGCCAGCAGGGGAACTAGCGGGAAGATCACAGATACGCAGTATTTT.

V is TRBV6-1 and J is TRBJ2-2; TRBD2 might be the D (5 bases). The V and J ends lost 7 bases and 3 bases respectively, with 9 bases between them. CDR3 length: 13 amino acids. Germline lookup yields CDR1 MNHNS and CDR2 SASEGT. The DNA for the CDR3 is TGTGCCAGCAACACGGACTACACCGGGGAGCTGTTTTTT. Its protein product is CASNTDYTGELFF.

The V and J genes are TRBV7-2 and TRBJ2-3, with TRBD2 matching over 16 bases. The V and J ends lost 1 base and 9 bases, in that order; junction bases with no gene match: 10. Germline loops: CDR1 SGHTA, CDR2 FQGNSA. The CDR3 totals 18 residues. CDR3: CASSLETGTSGRAGTQYF. The CDR3, as DNA: TGTGCCAGCAGCTTAGAAACCGGGACTAGCGGGAGGGCCGGGACGCAGTATTTT.

This clone is a singleton in its sample. The chain's CDR3 is CASSYRGRFTYEQYF. The CDR3 DNA is TGTGCCAGCAGCTACAGGGGGCGCTTCACCTACGAGCAGTACTTC. This chain connects TRBV6-5 to TRBJ2-7, with TRBD1 matching 9 bases. This CDR3 contains 15 residues. The junction had 8 bases not matched to a gene; V was cut back by 6 bases and J by 2 bases. Germline values: CDR1 MNHEY, CDR2 SVGAGI.

V is TRBV5-1 and J is TRBJ1-2; 8 positions agree with TRBD1. Trimming took 6 bases from V and 7 from J; bases not matched to a gene: 5. The CDR3 runs 12 residues. The germline V gene encodes CDR1 SGHRS and CDR2 YFSETQ. The CDR3 loop reads CASNSQGAGYTF. In nucleotides, the CDR3 is TGCGCCAGCAATTCTCAGGGGGCTGGCTACACCTTC. The complete variable domain, with remaining parts taken from reference TRBV5-1 and TRBJ1-2, reads KAGVTQTPRYLIKTRGQQVTLSCSPISGHRSVSWYQQTPGQGLQFLFEYFSETQRNKGNFPGRFSGRQFSNSRSEMNVSTLELGDSALYLCASNSQGAGYTFGSGTRLTVV.

This clone showed up just once. The genes are TRBV6-4 and TRBJ2-7; TRBD1 agrees at 11 bases. Per germline, CDR1 MRHNA and CDR2 SNTAGT. J gave up 5 bases and V 6 bases, and 9 bases lay outside the gene matches. The CDR3 has 15 residues. This chain's CDR3 is CASSAFPGQGDEQYF. CDR3 DNA: TGTGCCAGCAGCGCATTCCCGGGACAGGGGGACGAGCAGTACTTC.

V gene TRBV5-1 combines with J gene TRBJ2-4; D not certain. CDR1 SGHRS and CDR2 YFSETQ come from the germline V gene. Trimming stripped 3 bases from V and 9 bases from J, with 13 bases between. This CDR3 region has 13 residues. The CDR3 loop is CASSSDNEGIQYF. CDR3 nucleotide sequence: TGCGCCAGCAGCTCGGATAATGAAGGCATTCAGTACTTC. The variable domain in full, completed from reference TRBV5-1 and TRBJ2-4, reads KAGVTQTPRYLIKTRGQQVTLSCSPISGHRSVSWYQQTPGQGLQFLFEYFSETQRNKGNFPGRFSGRQFSNSRSEMNVSTLELGDSALYLCASSSDNEGIQYFGAGTRLSVL.

The chain joins TRBV7-9 to TRBJ1-2, with 7 bases lining up with TRBD1. V trimming: 2 bases; J trimming: 1 base; junction bases outside the gene matches: 10. Germline CDR1 SEHNR, CDR2 FQNEAQ (reference sequence). This CDR3 has 17 residues. The CDR3 DNA reads as TGTGCCAGCAGCTTACATGTGTCAGGGGGATTTAACTATGGCTACACCTTC. This encodes CASSLHVSGGFNYGYTF.

The V call is TRBV15, the J call TRBJ2-7; D is unclear. CDR1 is LNHNV and CDR2 is YYDKDF in the germline V gene (reference sequence). V was trimmed by 6 bases and J by 0 bases, leaving 9 bases between them. The CDR3 sequence is 13 residues long. Written as DNA, the CDR3 is TGTGCCACCAGTGCCAGGAACTCCTACGAGCAGTACTTC. It encodes CATSARNSYEQYF.

The chain recombines TRBV5-1 with TRBJ2-1, with 8 bases that match TRBD1. Germline lookup yields CDR1 SGHRS and CDR2 YFSETQ. The CDR3 is 16 amino acids. With 4 bases clipped from V and 5 bases from J, the junction kept 11 bases outside the gene matches. CDR3 in DNA: TGCGCCAGCAGCCCGAACCTCGGGACAGGTCACAATGAGCAGTTCTTC. It codes for CASSPNLGTGHNEQFF.

This rearrangement joins TRBV19 to TRBJ1-1, with unresolved D. The germline V gene encodes CDR1 LNHDA and CDR2 SQIVND (reference sequence). CDR3 size: 12 residues. Deletions cut 6 bases from V and 4 bases from J, with 9 bases between. The CDR3: CASSPHGTEAFF. CDR3 coding DNA: TGTGCCAGTAGCCCCCACGGCACTGAAGCTTTCTTT. Using reference TRBV19 and TRBJ1-1 for the parts outside the CDR3, the full variable domain is DGGITQSPKYLFRKEGQNVTLSCEQNLNHDAMYWYRQDPGQGLRLIYYSQIVNDFQKGDIAEGYSVSREKKESFPLTVTSAQKNPTAFYLCASSPHGTEAFFGQGTRLTVV.